What follows are 23 T cell receptor beta chains derived from one specimen sequenced in a study of blood T cell repertoires in COVID-19. Profiling relied on immunoSEQ multiplex PCR, and the TCRdb table lists in-frame clones only, not all of them. Of 25,000 to 35,000 clones in the sample, around 94% were seen once. The specimen sequenced was peripheral blood. The source of these receptors is a woman aged 70-85 years with COVID-19, enrolled during active disease.

The chain is built from TRBV19 and TRBJ2-5; D unclear. Germline V gives CDR1 LNHDA, CDR2 SQIVND (reference sequence). The CDR3 has 14 residues. The V and J ends lost 1 base and 5 bases respectively, with 11 bases between them. For the CDR3, the DNA is TGTGCCAGTAGTATAGCCCCCCGTCCGGAGACCCAGTACTTC. Translated: CASSIAPRPETQYF.

J is TRBJ2-5 and V is TRBV14; 8 bases map to TRBD2. The CDR3 is 17 residues long. From germline, CDR1 is SGHDN and CDR2 FVKESK. V was pared by 0 bases and J by 0 bases, with 6 bases of the junction left unmatched. The CDR3 region has the DNA TGTGCCAGCAGCCAAGATCTTCCAGCGGGAGACCAAGAGACCCAGTACTTC. The encoded protein is CASSQDLPAGDQETQYF.

The chain employs TRBV7-2 and TRBJ2-7; perhaps TRBD1 as D (5 bases). This CDR3 contains 15 residues. Trimming took off 2 bases at V and 4 bases at J, with 15 bases between the two ends. The germline gives CDR1 SGHTA, CDR2 FQGNSA. This CDR3 reads CASSLSIQGQYEQYF. The CDR3 DNA reads TGTGCCAGCAGCTTATCCATCCAGGGTCAATACGAGCAGTACTTC. Supplemented by reference TRBV7-2 and TRBJ2-7, the full variable domain reads GAGVSQSPSNKVTEKGKDVELRCDPISGHTALYWYRQSLGQGLEFLIYFQGNSAPDKSGLPSDRFSAERTGGSVSTLTIQRTQQEDSAVYLCASSLSIQGQYEQYFGPGTRLTVT.

The V gene is TRBV12-3 or TRBV12-4, the J gene TRBJ1-1; the match to TRBD1 covers 8 bases. The V gene end was trimmed by 7 bases and the J gene end by 4 bases; junction bases not matched to a gene: 5. The CDR3 contains 13 residues. The CDR3 protein is CASIDRGGTEAFF. The CDR3 bases are TGTGCCAGCATCGACAGGGGAGGCACTGAAGCTTTCTTT.

J is TRBJ2-2 and V is TRBV11-2, with D tentatively TRBD1 (6 bases). Germline values: CDR1 SGHAT, CDR2 FQNNGV. The CDR3 has 17 amino acids. V was pared by 2 bases and J by 0 bases, with 13 bases between. Here the CDR3 DNA reads TGTGCCAGCAGCTTAAGGGCAGGGGCGACGAACACCGGGGAGCTGTTTTTT. It translates to CASSLRAGATNTGELFF. Supplemented by reference TRBV11-2 and TRBJ2-2, the full variable domain reads EAGVAQSPRYKIIEKRQSVAFWCNPISGHATLYWYQQILGQGPKLLIQFQNNGVVDDSQLPKDRFSAERLKGVDSTLKIQPAKLEDSAVYLCASSLRAGATNTGELFFGEGSRLTVL.

This chain connects TRBV6-2 or TRBV6-3 to TRBJ1-1, with unresolved D. This CDR3 is built from 16 residues. The germline V gene encodes CDR1 MNHEY and CDR2 SVGEGT. Trimming took 6 bases from V and 2 from J, leaving 19 bases between them. Here the CDR3 reads CASSPRLSPINTEAFF. The CDR3 DNA is TGTGCCAGCAGCCCCCGACTCTCACCTATCAACACTGAAGCTTTCTTT.

This clone was found a few times. The chain links TRBV5-1 to TRBJ1-1; D call uncertain. The CDR3 spans 15 residues. Germline CDR1 and CDR2: SGHRS and YFSETQ. V gave up 4 bases and J gave up 1 base, with 14 bases separating them. This CDR3 is CASSPREGGNTEAFF. The CDR3 DNA reads as TGCGCCAGCAGCCCCCGAGAGGGTGGGAACACTGAAGCTTTCTTT.

The chain combines TRBV6-6 with TRBJ1-1; TRBD1 is a possible D gene (5 bases). Trimming removed 3 bases from V and 4 bases from J, with 12 bases in between. CDR1 and CDR2 (germline): MNHNY, SVGAGI (reference sequence). There are 14 residues in the CDR3. The CDR3 nucleotides are TGTGCCAGCAGTTATGTGCAGGGCGGCACTGAAGCTTTCTTT. This codes for CASSYVQGGTEAFF.

The chain links TRBV7-3 to TRBJ2-1; tentatively, D is TRBD1 (6 bases). The CDR3 contains 14 residues. Looked up from germline, CDR1 is SGHTA and CDR2 is FQGTGA. The germline V and J ends were trimmed by 0 bases and 5 bases, with 8 bases remaining between them. CDR3: CASSLTGGNNEQFF. CDR3 DNA sequence: TGTGCCAGCAGCTTAACAGGGGGTAACAATGAGCAGTTCTTC.

V usage is TRBV28 and J usage is TRBJ1-1, with a weak D call TRBD1 (6 bases). The germline V gene encodes CDR1 MDHEN and CDR2 SYDVKM. The length of the CDR3 is 14 residues. The V gene lost 6 bases and the J gene lost 3 bases, with 14 bases spanning the gap. The chain's CDR3 is CASSSPEGDTEAFF. The CDR3 nucleotides read TGTGCCAGCAGCTCCCCAGAGGGGGACACTGAAGCTTTCTTT.

The chain recombines TRBV9 with TRBJ1-1; tentatively, D is TRBD1 (5 bases). Between the trimmed V and J ends, which lost 4 bases and 4 bases, there was a span of 17 bases. CDR1 is SGDLS and CDR2 is YYNGEE in the germline V gene. The CDR3 runs 15 residues. CDR3 in DNA: TGTGCCAGCAGCTACCGAGGGGAGGTGAGCACTGAAGCTTTCTTT. Residues: CASSYRGEVSTEAFF.

CDR3 sequence: CASSLARSGIYNEQFF. CDR3 in DNA: TGTGCCAGCAGCTTAGCGCGGAGCGGGATCTACAATGAGCAGTTCTTC. The rearrangement joins TRBV7-9 to TRBJ2-1; 7 bases agree with TRBD2. The CDR3 is 16 amino acids. After removal of 0 bases from V and 3 bases from J, the junction contained 5 bases not matched to a gene. The germline V gene has CDR1 SEHNR and CDR2 FQNEAQ (reference sequence).

The V call is TRBV5-1, the J call TRBJ1-6, with D unclear. This CDR3 has 13 residues. The V gene's germline CDR1 is SGHRS and CDR2 YFSETQ. V was clipped by 0 bases and J by 8 bases, with 6 bases between them. CDR3 nucleotide sequence: TGCGCCAGCAGCTTGGAGCGGGATTCACCCCTCCACTTT. It translates to CASSLERDSPLHF.

This chain links TRBV28 with TRBJ1-2; TRBD1 matches at 11 bases. After removal of 5 bases from V and 8 bases from J, the junction contained 10 bases not matched to a gene. From germline, CDR1 is MDHEN and CDR2 SYDVKM. The CDR3 totals 15 residues. This CDR3 reads CASSTLGTGGNGYTF. The CDR3 DNA reads TGTGCCAGCAGTACCTTAGGGACAGGGGGAAACGGCTACACCTTC.

V usage is TRBV18 and J usage is TRBJ2-1; D may be TRBD2 (5 bases). The germline gives CDR1 KGHSH, CDR2 LQKENI. There are 14 residues in the CDR3. V was shortened by 3 bases and J by 7 bases, with 13 bases between the two germline ends. CDR3 amino acids: CASSPDPLANEQFF. The CDR3 nucleotides read TGTGCCAGCTCACCGGACCCCCTAGCAAATGAGCAGTTCTTC.

The chain is built from TRBV28 and TRBJ2-7; D unresolved. The V end was cut by 3 bases, the J end by 2 bases, with 23 bases between. Per the germline V gene, CDR1 is MDHEN and CDR2 is SYDVKM. The CDR3 has 18 amino acids. CDR3 sequence reads: CASSFSARNTELPYEQYF. CDR3 nucleotide sequence: TGTGCCAGCAGTTTTTCTGCGCGGAACACTGAATTACCCTACGAGCAGTACTTC.

Regarding this clone: The CDR3 carries no conserved terminal phenylalanine or tryptophan, so it likely arises from a read error. The DNA is left out, because the CDR3 cannot be placed on it with certainty; the CDR3 is given as TCRdb lists it. The chain links TRBV28 to TRBJ1-2. The CDR3 is made up of 9 amino acids, end residues included. Germline values: CDR1 MDHEN, CDR2 SYDVKM. This chain's CDR3 is CASSFIEVY.

This chain connects TRBV7-3 to TRBJ2-1, with D maybe TRBD2 (6 bases). V lost 2 bases and J 2 bases, leaving 7 bases between the germline ends. This CDR3 is 14 amino acids long. Germline V gene lookup returns CDR1 SGHTA and CDR2 FQGTGA. The CDR3 bases are TGTGCCAGCAGCTTAGGCGGGACCTACAATGAGCAGTTCTTC. Translation: CASSLGGTYNEQFF.

J is TRBJ2-5 and V is TRBV18; D is possibly TRBD1 (5 bases). CDR1 KGHSH and CDR2 LQKENI come from the germline V gene. V was clipped by 5 bases and J by 4 bases, with 11 bases between them. The CDR3 totals 13 residues. In DNA form, the CDR3 reads TGTGCCAGCTCAGACCAGGGCCGAGAGACCCAGTACTTC. Protein product: CASSDQGRETQYF.

The rearrangement uses TRBV7-3 and TRBJ2-3, with 7 nucleotides matching TRBD2. The V and J ends lost 2 bases and 1 base, in that order; junction bases with no gene match: 6. Germline CDR1 is SGHTA and CDR2 is FQGTGA. CDR3 size: 16 residues. DNA for the CDR3: TGTGCCAGCAGCTTATTGGGGGGGTCCGGCACAGATACGCAGTATTTT. Residues: CASSLLGGSGTDTQYF.

The chain carries TRBV9 and TRBJ2-7; 8 bases are a match to TRBD1. CDR3 length equals 14 residues. Looked up from germline, CDR1 is SGDLS and CDR2 is YYNGEE. The ends lost 0 bases at V and 2 bases at J; junction bases unmatched: 1. Written as DNA, the CDR3 is TGTGCCAGCAGCGTAGAGGACAGGGCCTACGAGCAGTACTTC. As protein: CASSVEDRAYEQYF.

The J gene is TRBJ2-3, the V gene TRBV28; a possible D gene is TRBD2 (5 bases). CDR3 length: 13 amino acids. With 6 bases removed from V and 3 bases from J, the gap between germline ends came to 10 bases. CDR1 MDHEN and CDR2 SYDVKM come from the germline V gene. CDR3 loop: CASRELETDTQYF. The CDR3 DNA sequence: TGTGCCAGCAGGGAACTAGAGACAGATACGCAGTATTTT.

V gene TRBV24-1 combines with J gene TRBJ2-1; TRBD1 aligns across 10 bases. Germline V gene data show CDR1 as KGHDR and CDR2 as SFDVKD. The CDR3 contains 23 residues. J gave up 5 bases and V 2 bases, and 26 bases lay outside the gene matches. CDR3 in amino acids: CATSDWRAGLGQGKGPWHNEQFF. CDR3 bases: TGTGCCACCAGTGATTGGCGCGCGGGGTTGGGACAGGGGAAGGGTCCATGGCACAATGAGCAGTTCTTC.